Presented here are 9 T cell receptor beta chains from one specimen sequenced in a study of T cell changes during pregnancy in multiple sclerosis. TCRdb's table, derived via immunoSEQ multiplex PCR, lists solely in-frame clones and lacks some. The sample holds about 46,000 clones, approximately 94% seen once. Here the sequenced sample was CD8+ T cells from peripheral blood mononuclear cells, taken in the first trimester of pregnancy. Receptors were obtained from a female donor with multiple sclerosis, enrolled in a pregnancy study.

In DNA form, the CDR3 reads TGTGCCAGCAGTTTGCGGACAGATCAGCCCCAGCATTTT. Encoded protein: CASSLRTDQPQHF. This chain links TRBV27 with TRBJ1-5; D is possibly TRBD1 (6 bases). V was trimmed by 3 bases and J by 5 bases, leaving 8 bases between them. Per the germline V gene, CDR1 is MNHEY and CDR2 is SMNVEV (reference sequence). The CDR3 consists of 13 residues.

The rearrangement joins TRBV30 to TRBJ2-3, with 9 nucleotides matching TRBD2. Per the germline V gene, CDR1 is GTSNPN and CDR2 is SVGIG (reference sequence). The CDR3 is 14 amino acids. Germline trimming cut 5 bases from V and 5 bases from J; bases unmatched to any gene: 8. CDR3 protein: CAWDKGLAGDTQYF. Written as DNA, the CDR3 is TGTGCCTGGGATAAGGGACTAGCAGGAGATACGCAGTATTTT.

V usage is TRBV11-1 and J usage is TRBJ1-2; 9 nucleotides match TRBD1. J gave up 6 bases and V 3 bases, and 8 bases lay outside the gene matches. This CDR3 has 15 residues. Germline lookup yields CDR1 SGHAT and CDR2 FQDESV (reference sequence). CDR3 protein: CASSFRDREKHGYTF. The CDR3 nucleotides are TGTGCCAGCAGCTTCCGGGACAGGGAGAAGCATGGCTACACCTTC. The full variable domain, rest sourced from reference TRBV11-1 and TRBJ1-2, is EAEVAQSPRYKITEKSQAVAFWCDPISGHATLYWYRQILGQGPELLVQFQDESVVDDSQLPKDRFSAERLKGVDSTLKIQPAELGDSAMYLCASSFRDREKHGYTFGSGTRLTVV.

The chain couples TRBV25-1 to TRBJ2-3; weak D call: TRBD2 (5 bases). CDR1 and CDR2 (germline): MGHDK, SYGVNS. The CDR3 is 13 residues long. V lost 1 base to trimming and J lost 10 bases, with 12 bases between them. The CDR3 DNA sequence: TGTGCCAGCAGTGAATTCTGGGAGAGCCCGCAGTATTTT. Its translation: CASSEFWESPQYF.

A few counts support this clone. The chain recombines TRBV27 with TRBJ1-2; TRBD1 matches 7 bases. Germline V lookup: CDR1 MNHEY, CDR2 SMNVEV (reference sequence). V was clipped by 6 bases and J by 4 bases; unmatched bases: 2. This CDR3 contains 12 residues. CDR3: CASSRTGYGYTF. As DNA, the CDR3 is TGTGCCAGCAGCAGGACAGGCTATGGCTACACCTTC.

This clone was counted a single time. CDR3 protein: CASSQDFPSINEQFF. CDR3 bases: TGCGCCAGCAGCCAAGATTTCCCTAGTATCAATGAGCAGTTCTTC. The chain is built from TRBV4-1 and TRBJ2-1; no definite D call. The CDR3 spans 15 residues. Germline V gene lookup returns CDR1 MGHRA and CDR2 YSYEKL. The germline V and J ends were trimmed by 0 bases and 6 bases, with 12 bases remaining between them.

This clone was seen just once. The chain joins TRBV6-1 to TRBJ2-1; TRBD2 agrees at 8 bases. Germline V gives CDR1 MNHNS, CDR2 SASEGT. The CDR3 covers 15 residues. The J segment lost 2 bases and the V segment lost 4 bases, leaving 4 bases of the junction unmatched. The CDR3 DNA sequence: TGTGCCAGCAGTGTGCGGGGGGTCACCTACAATGAGCAGTTCTTC. This encodes CASSVRGVTYNEQFF.

V is TRBV4-3 and J is TRBJ2-1; perhaps TRBD1 as D (6 bases). The CDR3 spans 15 residues. V lost 3 bases, J lost 4 bases, and 13 bases lay in between. From germline, CDR1 is LGHNA and CDR2 YSLEER. The CDR3 sequence: CASSHFQGLYNEQFF. CDR3 DNA: TGCGCCAGCAGCCATTTTCAGGGGTTATACAATGAGCAGTTCTTC.

The rearrangement links TRBV7-9 to TRBJ1-2; weak D call: TRBD1 (6 bases). Deletions cut 1 base from V and 5 bases from J, with 8 bases between. CDR3 length: 13 amino acids. CDR1 is SEHNR, CDR2 FQNEAQ, per germline (reference sequence). The CDR3 DNA reads TGTGCCAGCAGCTTAGTCCAGGGGTATGGCTACACCTTC. Translated: CASSLVQGYGYTF.